The 8 T cell receptor beta chains below come from one sample, sequenced in a study of shared clonotypes between healthy human individuals. Measured with immunoSEQ multiplex PCR; TCRdb has only the in-frame clones, and not every one. The profile covers some 1 million clones, with roughly 80% appearing a single time and 1.2% to 1.5% taken by the ten largest. Sequences were obtained from memory CD4+ T cells sorted from blood. Subset specified: CD45RA-negative fraction. All receptors derive from a man between 18 and 29 years old in good health.

The chain has TRBV2 and TRBJ2-4; unclear D gene. Per germline, CDR1 SNHLY and CDR2 FYNNEI. Between the trimmed V and J ends, which lost 7 bases and 0 bases, there was a span of 16 bases. The CDR3 spans 16 residues. The CDR3 nucleotides read TGTGCCAGCACCGGATCGACTGCTCTAGCCAAAAACATTCAGTACTTC. As protein: CASTGSTALAKNIQYF.

The chain carries TRBV30 and TRBJ1-5, with D possibly matching TRBD1 (5 bases). Trimming removed 3 bases from V and 1 base from J, with 13 bases in between. The CDR3 is made up of 15 amino acids. Germline V gene sequence: CDR1 GTSNPN, CDR2 SVGIG (reference sequence). In nucleotides, the CDR3 is TGTGCCTGGAGCCCAGGGTTTGGGAGCAATCAGCCCCAGCATTTT. Translating it yields CAWSPGFGSNQPQHF. The full variable domain, in which reference TRBV30 and TRBJ1-5 provide the parts outside the CDR3, is SQTIHQWPATLVQPVGSPLSLECTVEGTSNPNLYWYRQAAGRGLQLLFYSVGIGQISSEVPQNLSASRPQDRQFILSSKKLLLSDSGFYLCAWSPGFGSNQPQHFGDGTRLSIL.

The chain links TRBV10-3 to TRBJ2-2; no firm D call. The ends were cut back, 0 bases at V and 1 base at J, with 15 bases in the middle. Germline CDR1 reads ENHRY; CDR2 reads SYGVKD. The CDR3 covers 18 residues. The CDR3 reads CAISESIPWALNTGELFF. CDR3 nucleotides: TGTGCCATCAGTGAGTCGATCCCCTGGGCGCTGAACACCGGGGAGCTGTTTTTT.

In its sample, this clone was seen once. CDR3 residues: CASSLASGPGEQYF. The CDR3 DNA reads as TGTGCCAGCAGCTTAGCAAGCGGTCCCGGGGAGCAGTACTTC. This chain uses TRBV7-2 with TRBJ2-7; perhaps TRBD2 as D (5 bases). The V end lost 0 bases, the J end lost 7 bases, and 13 bases lay between the germline ends. This CDR3 comprises 14 residues. Germline assignment: CDR1 SGHTA and CDR2 FQGNSA.

The gene calls are TRBV27 and TRBJ1-1; D gene uncertain. V was trimmed by 2 bases and J by 4 bases, leaving 11 bases between them. Germline CDR1 reads MNHEY; CDR2 reads SMNVEV (reference sequence). The CDR3 spans 14 residues. The CDR3 DNA sequence: TGTGCCAGCAGTTTAGGGAGGAGAGCCACTGAAGCTTTCTTT. The encoded protein is CASSLGRRATEAFF.

This chain links TRBV5-5 with TRBJ1-5, with D perhaps matching TRBD1 (5 bases). Trimming shortened V by 4 bases and J by 7 bases, and 18 bases separated the two germline ends. The CDR3 length is 15 residues. The germline CDR1 and CDR2 sequences are SGHKS and YYEKEE (reference sequence). The CDR3 loop reads CASSRNGGAGQPQHF. DNA of the CDR3: TGTGCCAGCAGCCGAAATGGAGGGGCCGGCCAGCCCCAGCATTTT.

The rearrangement joins TRBV10-3 to TRBJ1-6; 7 bases line up with TRBD1. This CDR3 is 13 amino acids long. J was trimmed by 9 bases and V by 6 bases; bases with no gene match: 5. Germline loops: CDR1 ENHRY, CDR2 SYGVKD. As DNA, the CDR3 is TGTGCCATCAGGCAGACAGGGAGTTCACCCCTCCACTTT. Its protein is CAIRQTGSSPLHF.

This clone was seen only once. The V call is TRBV2, the J call TRBJ1-5, with TRBD1 matching 11 bases. The length of the CDR3 is 16 residues. J was trimmed by 5 bases and V by 5 bases; bases with no gene match: 8. Per the germline V gene, CDR1 is SNHLY and CDR2 is FYNNEI. CDR3 residues: CASSISGTGGYQPQHF. In DNA, the CDR3 is TGTGCCAGCAGTATATCCGGGACAGGGGGTTATCAGCCCCAGCATTTT.